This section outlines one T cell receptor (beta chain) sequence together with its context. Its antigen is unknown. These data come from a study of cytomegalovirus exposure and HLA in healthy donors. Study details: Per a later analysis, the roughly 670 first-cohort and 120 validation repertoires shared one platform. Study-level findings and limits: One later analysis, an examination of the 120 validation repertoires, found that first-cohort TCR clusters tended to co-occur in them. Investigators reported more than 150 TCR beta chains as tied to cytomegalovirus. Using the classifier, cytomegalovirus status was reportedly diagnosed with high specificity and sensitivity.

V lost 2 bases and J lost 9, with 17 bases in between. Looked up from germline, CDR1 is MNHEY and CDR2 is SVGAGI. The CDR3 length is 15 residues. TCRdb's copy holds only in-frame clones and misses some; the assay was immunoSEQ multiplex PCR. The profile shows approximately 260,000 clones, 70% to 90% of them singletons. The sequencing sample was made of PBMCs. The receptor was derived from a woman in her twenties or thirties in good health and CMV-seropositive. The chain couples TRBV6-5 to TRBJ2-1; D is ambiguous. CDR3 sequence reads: CASSYTESPLGEQFF. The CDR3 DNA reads TGTGCCAGCAGTTACACAGAAAGTCCACTCGGTGAGCAGTTCTTC.